Listed below are T cell receptor beta chains from one sample, sequenced in a study of cytomegalovirus exposure and HLA in healthy donors. Some clones are missing from TCRdb's copy, which holds only in-frame ones; the method was immunoSEQ multiplex PCR. The sample contains approximately 120,000 clones, about three quarters of which appear only once. Sequenced: PBMCs. Every receptor here comes from a man aged 25 to 40 in good health and CMV-seronegative. Both conserved end residues are trimmed from each CDR3.

j_call v_call cdr3_aa
TRBJ2-7 TRBV29-1 SSLGATYEQY
TRBJ2-1 TRBV19 ASSIGTSAYNEQF
TRBJ1-5 TRBV7-2 ASSSRGPNQPQH
TRBJ2-1 TRBV14 ASSQGKGDLYFQF
TRBJ2-1 TRBV7-3 ASSYRNNEQF
TRBJ1-2 TRBV5-6 ASSLPTGTAYGYT
TRBJ1-4 TRBV7-6 ASSLAKGVPNEKLF
TRBJ1-2 TRBV2 ASSEAGGGNYGYT
TRBJ2-7 TRBV9 ASSVSGGAAEQY
TRBJ2-3 TRBV6-4 ASSEGLAGGFTDTQY
TRBJ1-6 TRBV7-4 ASSLIVRGFYNSPLH
TRBJ2-5 TRBV7-9 ASSFIGTSEETQY
TRBJ1-6 TRBV7-2 ASNVQGYNSPLH
TRBJ2-1 TRBV6-4 ASSVGTSGGANEQF
TRBJ2-7 TRBV9 ASSASLEGYHEQY
TRBJ1-3 TRBV28 ASSLGGVLGNTIY
TRBJ1-2 TRBV5-4 ASSLAYNYGYT
TRBJ2-3 TRBV9 ASSIAGGGKDTQY
TRBJ2-7 TRBV5-6 ASSRHGGGSYEQY
TRBJ2-1 TRBV5-6 ASSLGGPRDEQF